This TCR beta chain was observed in a study of blood T cell repertoires in COVID-19. Study as a whole: Recovered status in Cohort 3 required two negative PCRs, clearance, or symptom resolution. PBMCs, B-cell-depleted T cells, or T cells provided the cDNA or gDNA that made up the material.

In the study's own analysis: Estimation of nucleated cell counts was performed using reference gene primer amplification. Sequencing used immunoSEQ multiplex PCR; TCRdb keeps in-frame clones, though not all of them. V and J calls and clone size come straight from that table; D and trimming were deduced from the DNA. The sample consists of a few hundred thousand clones, around 87% of them appearing once. In assigning cohorts, the study relied on participant-reported clinical history. The CDR3 has 15 amino acids. Per the germline V gene, CDR1 is LGHDT and CDR2 is YNNKEL (reference sequence). The V and J ends lost 3 bases and 3 bases, in that order; junction bases with no gene match: 5.

Sequences were obtained from PBMCs or T cells enriched from blood (not recorded which). This sequence was found in a man in his forties or fifties in a cohort exposed to, infected with or recovered from COVID-19 (not recorded which). The chain employs TRBV3-1 (or the pseudogene TRBV3-2) and TRBJ2-7; 10 bases agree with TRBD1. CDR3 sequence (DNA): TGTGCCAGCAGCCAGCGGGACAGGGGCGACTACGAGCAGTACTTC. The encoded protein is CASSQRDRGDYEQYF.